Listed below are T cell receptor beta chains from one sample, sequenced in a study of control samples from healthy donors and cancer patients. Produced via immunoSEQ multiplex PCR; TCRdb's table is partial and in-frame only. The sample lists 200,000 to 250,000 clones; around 94% were seen once. The sequenced sample was blood. The source of these receptors is a man in his fifties or sixties in good health. Both conserved end residues are part of each CDR3. A D gene is named only where the DNA matches it firmly. Where a row states a size, it is once, few, many or the class of an expanded clone; other rows omit it.

size | D | J | V | CDR3 | DNA
once | . | TRBJ1-2 | TRBV28 | CASTPLGYGYTF | TGTGCCAGCACCCCCCTAGGCTATGGCTACACCTTC
once | . | TRBJ1-2 | TRBV2 | CASSEREGAYGYTF | TGTGCCAGCAGTGAAAGAGAAGGTGCCTATGGCTACACCTTC
. | . | TRBJ1-4 | TRBV7-9 | CASSTHEKLFF | TGTGCCAGCAGCACCCATGAAAAACTGTTTTTT
. | . | TRBJ1-6 | TRBV28 | CATGRAASSYNSPLHF | TGTGCCACGGGCAGGGCAGCAAGCTCCTATAATTCACCCCTCCACTTT
. | . | TRBJ2-5 | TRBV7-9 | CASSLPGAFQETQYF | TGTGCCAGCAGCTTGCCCGGGGCCTTCCAAGAGACCCAGTACTTC
. | TRBD1 | TRBJ2-2 | TRBV28 | CASLTQTGWVPGELFF | TGTGCCAGCCTAACCCAGACAGGGTGGGTCCCCGGGGAGCTGTTTTTT
. | . | TRBJ2-1 | TRBV24-1 | CAIAIGGGAYNEQFF | TGTGCCATTGCAATAGGAGGGGGGGCTTACAATGAGCAGTTCTTC
. | . | TRBJ1-6 | TRBV4-2 | CASSQVQRGGGNSPLHF | TGTGCCAGCAGCCAGGTACAGCGGGGTGGGGGTAATTCACCCCTCCACTTT
. | . | TRBJ2-7 | TRBV27 | CASSLNPGFVPYEQYF | TGTGCCAGCAGTTTAAACCCAGGGTTTGTTCCCTACGAGCAGTACTTC
. | . | TRBJ2-7 | TRBV27 | CASSLSRDSPGEQYF | TGTGCCAGCAGTTTATCGAGGGACTCACCAGGCGAGCAGTACTTC
. | . | TRBJ1-5 | TRBV2 | CASSPGHLSNQPQHF | TGTGCCAGCAGCCCCGGACACCTTAGCAATCAGCCCCAGCATTTT